This T cell receptor (beta chain) was recovered during a study of cytomegalovirus exposure and HLA in healthy donors. Findings of the study overall: Some V segments could not be told apart, so they were left out, TRBV6-2 and TRBV6-3 among them.

Vbeta (60) and Jbeta (13) primers were used in the PCR. Data came from immunoSEQ multiplex PCR; TCRdb stores just in-frame clones and leaves some out. This table holds tens of thousands of clones, 60% to 80% found once. V was shortened by 0 bases and J by 2 bases, with 12 bases between the two germline ends. Per the germline V gene, CDR1 is SGHNT and CDR2 is YYREEE (reference sequence). The CDR3 consists of 16 residues. As for this clone: Its target is not known.

J is TRBJ1-5 and V is TRBV5-4; tentative D call: TRBD1 (5 bases). The clonotype was recovered from a woman aged 40 to 50 in good health and CMV-seronegative. The sequenced material came from PBMCs. The CDR3 reads CASSLGPGRGNQPQHF. CDR3 DNA: TGTGCCAGCAGCTTGGGGCCAGGGAGGGGCAATCAGCCCCAGCATTTT.